Below, one T cell receptor (beta chain) is given with its context. What it recognizes is unknown. This sample is drawn from a study of shared clonotypes between healthy human individuals. Naivety among CD8 cells was defined by CD45RO negativity and positive CCR7 selection, thereby excluding terminally differentiated effector memory CD45RA+ cells. V lost 5 bases and J 3 bases, leaving 9 bases between the germline ends. CDR1 SGDLS and CDR2 YYNGEE come from the germline V gene. The CDR3 runs 12 residues. General observations from the study: Relative to their counterparts shared across all four donors, non-shared clonotypes exhibited diminished generation probabilities. When naive CD4 clonotypes were compared across several donors, 4% to 6.5% were shared. Few donors restricted represented genetic and exposure-history diversity. Naive subsets typically showed greater estimated richness than memory subsets.

Using immunoSEQ multiplex PCR, the repertoire was profiled, and TCRdb retains in-frame clones only, with some absent. The sample lists about 2 million clones, about 95% occurring once. The V gene is TRBV9, the J gene TRBJ2-7; D is undetermined. This clonotype was sampled from a young man in good health. Material for sequencing was naive CD8+ T cells sorted from blood. The CDR3 protein is CASSDIGYEQYF. In DNA form, the CDR3 reads TGTGCCAGCAGTGATATCGGCTACGAGCAGTACTTC. The whole variable domain, remainder taken from reference TRBV9 and TRBJ2-7, is DSGVTQTPKHLITATGQRVTLRCSPRSGDLSVYWYQQSLDQGLQFLIQYYNGEERAKGNILERFSAQQFPDLHSELNLSSLELGDSALYFCASSDIGYEQYFGPGTRLTVT.